This TCR beta chain was sequenced during a study of cytomegalovirus exposure and HLA in healthy donors. This PCR relied on a set of 60 Vbeta primers and 13 Jbeta primers. The table came from immunoSEQ multiplex PCR; TCRdb's copy has only in-frame clones and leaves some out. Seen here are 72,000 or so clones, roughly 74% observed once, and the top ten hold about an eighth. This clone has a handful of counts. Its antigen is as yet unknown. Study findings and constraints: When a later analysis compared HLA-associated TCR beta chains with equally common others, the HLA-associated chains turned out to be more clonally expanded and to have lower generation probabilities.

Germline assignment: CDR1 MNHNS and CDR2 SASEGT. The CDR3 consists of 14 residues. Trimming pared 6 bases from V and 1 base from J, leaving 12 bases between. The sequenced sample was PBMCs. V and J are TRBV6-1 and TRBJ1-1; tentatively, D is TRBD1 (5 bases). The clonotype comes from a human donor in good health. The CDR3 sequence is CASRTAQGNTEAFF. The CDR3 DNA sequence: TGTGCCAGCAGGACCGCTCAGGGGAACACTGAAGCTTTCTTT.